The 16 T cell receptor beta chains below all came from one sample that was sequenced in a study of cytomegalovirus exposure and HLA in healthy donors. PCR primers comprised 60 Vbeta and 13 Jbeta primers. Sequenced by immunoSEQ multiplex PCR; TCRdb stores in-frame clones only, minus some. This sample has around 67,000 clones, with approximately 80% found just once. Material: PBMCs. The origin of the receptors is a man between 18 and 35 years old in good health and CMV-seropositive.

V and J are TRBV30 and TRBJ1-2; D ambiguous. V was trimmed by 2 bases and J by 1 base, leaving 5 bases between them. The germline V gene encodes CDR1 GTSNPN and CDR2 SVGIG (reference sequence). CDR3 length equals 12 residues. CDR3 in DNA: TGTGCCTGGAGTTCTAATAACTATGGCTACACCTTC. It yields the protein CAWSSNNYGYTF.

CDR3 nucleotide sequence: TGTGCCAGCAGCCAAGGGGGGCCAGGGGGCGAAACCGGGGAGCTGTTTTTT. Protein: CASSQGGPGGETGELFF. This sequence joins TRBV4-2 and TRBJ2-2; 8 bases agree with TRBD1. Trimming at V came to 1 base and at J to 5 bases, leaving 9 bases not matched to a gene. The germline CDR1 and CDR2 sequences are LGHNA and YNFKEQ. CDR3 length equals 17 residues.

The V and J genes are TRBV29-1 and TRBJ2-1, with TRBD1 identical over 8 bases. Losses at the gene ends were 1 base for V and 5 bases for J; bases not matched to a gene: 4. CDR3 length: 14 amino acids. CDR1 and CDR2 (germline): SQVTM, ANQGSEA. CDR3 protein: CSVEAWTGNNEQFF. The CDR3 DNA reads as TGCAGCGTTGAAGCGTGGACAGGGAACAATGAGCAGTTCTTC.

This clone was seen once. The V and J genes are TRBV4-1 and TRBJ1-1; D not resolved. Germline CDR1 reads MGHRA; CDR2 reads YSYEKL. This CDR3 spans 16 amino acids. Deletions cut 0 bases from V and 1 base from J, with 12 bases between. The CDR3 sequence: CASSQDDVTRNTEAFF. CDR3 nucleotide sequence: TGCGCCAGCAGCCAAGACGATGTAACGCGGAACACTGAAGCTTTCTTT.

In its sample, this clone was seen once. V usage is TRBV30 and J usage is TRBJ2-1, with TRBD2 identical over 9 bases. CDR1 is GTSNPN, CDR2 SVGIG, per germline (reference sequence). There are 13 residues in the CDR3. Germline trimming cut 0 bases from V and 14 bases from J; bases unmatched to any gene: 8. CDR3 DNA sequence: TGTGCCTGGAGTGTACAAGTAGCGGGAGTCAAGTTCTTC. Amino acids: CAWSVQVAGVKFF.

This clone was counted a few times. The chain couples TRBV2 to TRBJ2-1; 9 bases map to TRBD2. Germline loops: CDR1 SNHLY, CDR2 FYNNEI. The CDR3 consists of 14 residues. The V segment lost 3 bases and the J segment 8 bases; nucleotides outside the gene matches: 5. CDR3 nucleotides: TGTGCCAGCAGTGACGGTAGCGGGAGAGATGAGCAGTTCTTC. It codes for CASSDGSGRDEQFF.

The chain is built from TRBV5-4 and TRBJ2-3, with D perhaps matching TRBD2 (6 bases). This CDR3 has 16 residues. The V and J ends lost 4 bases and 1 base respectively, with 16 bases between them. The germline V gene encodes CDR1 SGHNT and CDR2 YYREEE (reference sequence). Written as DNA, the CDR3 is TGTGCCAGCAGCCTCCGAAGCGGGTACGGCACAGATACGCAGTATTTT. It is translated as CASSLRSGYGTDTQYF.

This clone came up once. The V call is TRBV19, the J call TRBJ2-7; 10 bases line up with TRBD2. The junction had 2 bases not matched to a gene; V was cut back by 6 bases and J by 0 bases. Germline-derived CDR1 and CDR2 are LNHDA and SQIVND (reference sequence). This CDR3 has 14 residues. CDR3: CASRTSGLSYEQYF. The DNA for the CDR3 is TGTGCCAGTAGGACTAGCGGGCTCTCCTACGAGCAGTACTTC.

V and J are TRBV10-2 and TRBJ2-5; the match to TRBD2 covers 11 bases. The ends lost 6 bases at V and 7 bases at J; junction bases unmatched: 10. In germline, CDR1 is WSHSY, CDR2 SAAADI. The CDR3 covers 15 residues. The CDR3: CASRGTSGREATQYF. As DNA, the CDR3 is TGCGCCAGCAGGGGGACTAGCGGACGTGAAGCGACCCAGTACTTC.

This clone has just a few counts. The chain couples TRBV11-2 to TRBJ2-7; perhaps TRBD1 as D (5 bases). From germline, CDR1 is SGHAT and CDR2 FQNNGV. V dropped 2 bases and J dropped 6 bases, with 14 bases sitting between them. This CDR3 is built from 14 residues. In DNA form, the CDR3 reads TGTGCCAGCAGCTTACAGGGTCCGGTAGGCGAGCAGTACTTC. Residues: CASSLQGPVGEQYF.

This clone occurred once. This chain links TRBV29-1 with TRBJ1-2, with unresolved D. The CDR3 is 11 residues long. Germline values: CDR1 SQVTM, CDR2 ANQGSEA. Trimming removed 1 base at V and 8 bases at J, with 8 bases between. CDR3 residues: CSVEGQHGYTF. The CDR3 coding sequence is TGCAGCGTTGAAGGTCAACACGGCTACACCTTC.

The chain recombines TRBV29-1 with TRBJ1-1; TRBD1 matches 7 bases. CDR3 size: 16 residues. The V gene's germline CDR1 is SQVTM and CDR2 ANQGSEA. The V gene end was trimmed by 8 bases and the J gene end by 1 base; junction bases not matched to a gene: 16. CDR3 in amino acids: CSLDRLGEFPNTEAFF. The CDR3 DNA follows: TGCAGCTTGGACAGGCTTGGGGAATTCCCGAACACTGAAGCTTTCTTT.

CDR3 sequence reads: CASSLQEYGYTF. The CDR3 bases are TGTGCCAGCAGTCTACAGGAATATGGCTACACCTTC. V gene TRBV28 combines with J gene TRBJ1-2; tentatively, D is TRBD1 (5 bases). The CDR3 extends over 12 amino acids. V lost 5 bases and J lost 5, with 9 bases in between. Germline V CDR1 and CDR2: MDHEN, SYDVKM.

The V and J genes are TRBV10-3 and TRBJ1-1; 8 bases are a match to TRBD1. Germline V gene lookup returns CDR1 ENHRY and CDR2 SYGVKD. Trimming took 6 bases from V and 8 from J; bases not matched to a gene: 11. The CDR3 totals 14 residues. The CDR3 here is CAIRKLQGGVEAFF. Here the CDR3 DNA reads TGTGCCATCAGGAAATTACAGGGGGGGGTGGAAGCTTTCTTT.

The chain recombines TRBV29-1 with TRBJ1-2; 9 nucleotides line up with TRBD1. This CDR3 contains 12 residues. Germline V gene data show CDR1 as SQVTM and CDR2 as ANQGSEA. Germline trimming cut 7 bases from V and 7 bases from J; bases unmatched to any gene: 7. For the CDR3, the DNA is TGCAGCGCTATAACAGGGGGCTTTGGCTACACCTTC. This codes for CSAITGGFGYTF.

The rearrangement joins TRBV10-3 to TRBJ2-5; 8 bases map to TRBD2. Germline CDR1 ENHRY, CDR2 SYGVKD. V shed 1 base, J shed 3 bases, and the junction held 4 bases outside the gene matches. The CDR3 covers 15 residues. Here the CDR3 DNA reads TGTGCCATCAGTGAGTTCGGAGCGGGAGAAGAGACCCAGTACTTC. This codes for CAISEFGAGEETQYF.